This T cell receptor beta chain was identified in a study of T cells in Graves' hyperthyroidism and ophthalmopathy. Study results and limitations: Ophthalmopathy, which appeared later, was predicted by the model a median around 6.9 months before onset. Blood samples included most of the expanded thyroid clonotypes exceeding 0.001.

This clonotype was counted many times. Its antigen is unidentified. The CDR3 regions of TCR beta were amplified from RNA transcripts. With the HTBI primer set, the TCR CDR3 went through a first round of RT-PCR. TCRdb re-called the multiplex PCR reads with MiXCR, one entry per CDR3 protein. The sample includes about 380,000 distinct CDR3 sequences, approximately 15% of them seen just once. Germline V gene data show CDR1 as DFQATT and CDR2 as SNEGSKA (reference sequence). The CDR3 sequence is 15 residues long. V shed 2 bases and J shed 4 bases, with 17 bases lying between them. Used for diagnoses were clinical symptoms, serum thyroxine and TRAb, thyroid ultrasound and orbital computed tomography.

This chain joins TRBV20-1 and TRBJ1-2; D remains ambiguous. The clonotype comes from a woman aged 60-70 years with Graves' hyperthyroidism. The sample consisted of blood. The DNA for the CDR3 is TGCAGTGCTAGATCCCCGGACGGTCGGGGCTATGGCTACACCTTC. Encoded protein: CSARSPDGRGYGYTF.